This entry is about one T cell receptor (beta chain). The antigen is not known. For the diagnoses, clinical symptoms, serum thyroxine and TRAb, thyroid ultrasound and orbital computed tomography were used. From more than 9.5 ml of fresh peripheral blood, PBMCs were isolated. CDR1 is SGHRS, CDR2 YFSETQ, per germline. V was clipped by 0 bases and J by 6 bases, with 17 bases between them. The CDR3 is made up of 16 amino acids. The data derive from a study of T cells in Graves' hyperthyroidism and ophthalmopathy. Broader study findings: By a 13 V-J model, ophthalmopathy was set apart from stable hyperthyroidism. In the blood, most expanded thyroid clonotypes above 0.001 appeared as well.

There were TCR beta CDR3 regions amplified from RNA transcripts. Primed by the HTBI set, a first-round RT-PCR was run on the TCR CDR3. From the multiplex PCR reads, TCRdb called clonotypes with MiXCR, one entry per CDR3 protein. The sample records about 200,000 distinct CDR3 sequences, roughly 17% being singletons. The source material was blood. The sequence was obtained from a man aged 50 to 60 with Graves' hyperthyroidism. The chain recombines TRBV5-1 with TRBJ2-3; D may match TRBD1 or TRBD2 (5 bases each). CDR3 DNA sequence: TGCGCCAGCAGCTTGGGTTTTGGGACGTCGGTGGATACGCAGTATTTT. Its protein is CASSLGFGTSVDTQYF.